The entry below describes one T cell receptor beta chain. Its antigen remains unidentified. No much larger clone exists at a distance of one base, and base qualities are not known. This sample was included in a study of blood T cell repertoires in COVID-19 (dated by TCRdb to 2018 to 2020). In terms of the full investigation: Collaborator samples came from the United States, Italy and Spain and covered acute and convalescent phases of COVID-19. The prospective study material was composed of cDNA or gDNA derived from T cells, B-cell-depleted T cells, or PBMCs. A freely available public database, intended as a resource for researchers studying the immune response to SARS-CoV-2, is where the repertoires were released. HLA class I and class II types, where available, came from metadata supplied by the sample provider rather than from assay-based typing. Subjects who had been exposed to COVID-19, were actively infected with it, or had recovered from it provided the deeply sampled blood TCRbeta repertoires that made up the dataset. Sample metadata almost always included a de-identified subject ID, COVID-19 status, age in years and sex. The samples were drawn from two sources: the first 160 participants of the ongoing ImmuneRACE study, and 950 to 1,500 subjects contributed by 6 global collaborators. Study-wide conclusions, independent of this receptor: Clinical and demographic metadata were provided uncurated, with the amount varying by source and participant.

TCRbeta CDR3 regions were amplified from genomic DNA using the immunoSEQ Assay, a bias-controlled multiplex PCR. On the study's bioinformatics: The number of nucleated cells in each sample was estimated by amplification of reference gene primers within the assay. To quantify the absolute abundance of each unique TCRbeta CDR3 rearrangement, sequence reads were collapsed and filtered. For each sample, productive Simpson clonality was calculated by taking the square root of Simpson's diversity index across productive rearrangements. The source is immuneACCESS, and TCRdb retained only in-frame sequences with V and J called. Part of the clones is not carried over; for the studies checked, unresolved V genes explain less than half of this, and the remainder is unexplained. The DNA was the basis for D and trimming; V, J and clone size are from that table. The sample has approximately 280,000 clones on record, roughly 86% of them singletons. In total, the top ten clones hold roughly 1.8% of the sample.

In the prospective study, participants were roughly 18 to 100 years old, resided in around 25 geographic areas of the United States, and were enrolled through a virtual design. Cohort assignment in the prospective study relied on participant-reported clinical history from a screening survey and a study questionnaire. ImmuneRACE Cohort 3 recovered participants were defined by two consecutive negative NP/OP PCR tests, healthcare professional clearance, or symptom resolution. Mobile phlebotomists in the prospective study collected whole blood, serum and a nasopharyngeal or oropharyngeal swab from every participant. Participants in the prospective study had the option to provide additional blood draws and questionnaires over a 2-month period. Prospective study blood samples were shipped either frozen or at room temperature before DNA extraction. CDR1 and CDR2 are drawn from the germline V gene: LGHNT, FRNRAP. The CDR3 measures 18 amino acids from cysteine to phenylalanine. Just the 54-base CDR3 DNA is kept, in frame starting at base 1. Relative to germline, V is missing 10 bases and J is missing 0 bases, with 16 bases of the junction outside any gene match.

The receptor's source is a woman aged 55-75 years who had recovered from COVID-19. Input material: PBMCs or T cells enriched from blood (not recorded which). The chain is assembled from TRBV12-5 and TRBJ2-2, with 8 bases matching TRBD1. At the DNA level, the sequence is TGTGCTACCTGGACAGGGAAGGGGATTGACGCGAACACCGGGGAGCTGTTTTTT. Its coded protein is CATWTGKGIDANTGELFF.